This TCR beta chain appears in the sequencing data of a study of T cell responses to AZD1222 COVID-19 vaccine (dated by TCRdb to the early 2020s). Regarding the research as a whole: AZD1222 recipients whose second dose came at about 4 weeks and those whose second dose came at about 12 weeks were combined into one group, since spike-specific TCR depth and breadth did not differ between the two schedules. A total of approximately 250 trial participants underwent TCR sequencing, of whom under 220 had received two doses of AZD1222 and some 25 had received two doses of the MenACWY control vaccine. Trial participants were enrolled by age into 18-55, 56-69 and 70-plus year subgroups, with about 150, 28 and 57 TCR-sequenced participants respectively. Beyond this particular receptor, the publication reports: Spike-specific TCR breadth and depth rose significantly after two AZD1222 doses compared with day 0 and with MenACWY recipients. Conclusions about previously exposed vaccinees were limited because only a handful of AZD1222 recipients were SARS-CoV-2 seropositive at baseline. Reportedly, close to half of the unique spike-specific TCRs recognized epitopes lying outside the regions that are mutated in the B.1.351 and B.1.1.7 variants. The 56-69-year group was small, and its depth increase did not reach significance, likely because of low power. CD4 TCRs associated with the vaccine covered the entire spike protein, and the dominant responses were in regions 160-218 and 743-854. Participants were mostly white British and included more females than males, and it was suggested by the authors that clonal diversity may have been underestimated. Because no day 14 peak-response samples were available, the repertoires could be characterized only after the peak T cell response.

The germline V gene sets CDR1 to SGHRS and CDR2 to YFSETQ. A distance of 13 bases separates the germline ends of V and J, which lose 0 bases and 0 bases respectively. From cysteine to phenylalanine, the CDR3 is 18 amino acids long. The read is trimmed to its CDR3 DNA, 54 bases read in frame from base 1. The CDR3 regions of human TCRbeta chains were analyzed by immunosequencing. Turning to the authors' computational methods: TCRs in the repertoires were matched against a reference library of SARS-CoV-2-specific TCRs that had been generated with the MIRA antigen-specificity platform. Breadth meant the fraction of unique TCRs that were SARS-CoV-2-associated, whereas depth meant the fraction of total T cells that were SARS-CoV-2-associated. Using the MIRA data, each spike-specific TCR was mapped to the spike region that the TCR reacts to and placed in a CD4 or CD8 class. Log10-transformed breadth and depth values were compared by one-way ANOVA with Sidak's multiple comparisons tests. Entries here come from immuneACCESS through TCRdb and include only in-frame sequences with V and J called. Some clones fail to appear in such tables; in the studies checked, an unresolved V gene covers under half of the shortfall, and the cause of the remainder is unknown. V, J and clone size derive from that table, while D and trimming were established from the DNA sequence. The sample table shows a few hundred thousand clones, and over 90% are seen once. 0.55% of the sample is in the top ten clones.

Turning to this clone: Which antigen it targets is not known. Base qualities were left out, and no much larger clone turns up one base away.

Explained via the paper, the time point label denotes: baseline before first vaccination. The vaccinee samples were drawn from two UK trials, COV001 and COV002, one of which was a single-blind randomized controlled phase 2/3 trial testing AZD1222 (ChAdOx1 nCoV-19) in healthy adults. For TCRbeta chain sequencing, PBMC samples were collected from trial participants at day 0 and at day 28 after the second dose. The chain employs TRBV5-1 and TRBJ1-6, with the D gene not confidently named. The sequence was collected from an adult in good health. The source was peripheral blood, collected on day 0 of AZD1222 vaccination. The sequence in DNA is TGCGCCAGCAGCTTGGGACAAGGTGGGAGCTCCTATAATTCACCCCTCCACTTT. Protein translation: CASSLGQGGSSYNSPLHF.